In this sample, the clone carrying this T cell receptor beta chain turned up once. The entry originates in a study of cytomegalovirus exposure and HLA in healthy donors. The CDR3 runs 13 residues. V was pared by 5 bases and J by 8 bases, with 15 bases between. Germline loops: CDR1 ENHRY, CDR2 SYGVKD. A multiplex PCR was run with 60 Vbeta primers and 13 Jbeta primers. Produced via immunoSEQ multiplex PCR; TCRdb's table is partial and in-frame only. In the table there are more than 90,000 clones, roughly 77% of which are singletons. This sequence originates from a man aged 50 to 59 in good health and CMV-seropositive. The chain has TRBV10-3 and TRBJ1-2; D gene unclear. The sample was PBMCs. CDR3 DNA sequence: TGTGCCATCAGTATTGACATGGGTGGAGGCTACACCTTC. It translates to CAISIDMGGGYTF.